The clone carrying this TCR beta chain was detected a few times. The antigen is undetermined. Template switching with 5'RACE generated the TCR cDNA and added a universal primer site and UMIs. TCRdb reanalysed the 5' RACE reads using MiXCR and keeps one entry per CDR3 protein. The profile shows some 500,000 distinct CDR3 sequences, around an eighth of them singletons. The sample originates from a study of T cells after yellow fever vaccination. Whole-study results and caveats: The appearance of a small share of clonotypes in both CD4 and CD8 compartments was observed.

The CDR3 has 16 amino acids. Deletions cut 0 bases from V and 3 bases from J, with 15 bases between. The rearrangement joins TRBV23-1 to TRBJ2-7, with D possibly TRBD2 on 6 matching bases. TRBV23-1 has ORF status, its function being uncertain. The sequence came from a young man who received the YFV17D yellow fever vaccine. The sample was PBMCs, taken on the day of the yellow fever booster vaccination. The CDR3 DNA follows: TGCGCCAGCAGTCAATCGGGACTCTTCACGGGCTACGAGCAGTACTTC. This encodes CASSQSGLFTGYEQYF.